This T cell receptor beta chain was observed in a study of blood T cell repertoires in COVID-19. The overall study: Italy, Spain and the United States were the sources of the convalescent and acute COVID-19 samples. The cDNA or gDNA used as material had been derived from T cells, B-cell-depleted T cells, or PBMCs.

Seattle's cohort entered during active infection and was followed longitudinally. Original processing methods: Amplification of reference gene primers provided the estimated nucleated cell counts. Profiling relied on immunoSEQ multiplex PCR, and the TCRdb table lists in-frame clones only, not all of them. V and J calls plus clone size are reproduced from that table; the DNA served to infer D and trimming. The table lists 150,000 to 250,000 clones, 94% of them singletons. To note about this clone: Other DNA sequences in this specimen translate into the identical CDR3.

The CDR3 is 14 residues long. Germline lookup yields CDR1 SGHRS and CDR2 YFSETQ. The junction had 3 bases not matched to a gene; V was cut back by 4 bases and J by 2 bases. The chain recombines TRBV5-1 with TRBJ1-3, with 7 nucleotides matching TRBD1. The specimen was peripheral blood. This clonotype originated in a man aged 25-40 years with COVID-19, enrolled during active disease. In nucleotides, the CDR3 is TGCGCCAGCAGCCCCGGGACAGCTGGAAACACCATATATTTT. Protein product: CASSPGTAGNTIYF.